This passage covers 2 T cell receptor beta chains from one sample sequenced in a study of read filtering for tumor transcriptome and immune sequencing. The library was built from roughly 400 ng RNA with molecular barcoded adaptors for alpha/delta and beta/gamma chains. MiXCR, applied by TCRdb to the reads, yields one record per CDR3 protein. The sample has under 80,000 distinct CDR3 sequences; roughly 19% are singletons. The sequenced sample consisted of a population of CD138-negative cells sorted from bone marrow. The receptors here all came from a donor at least 40 years old with multiple myeloma.

Ten or more counts support this clonotype. The chain is built from TRBV6-5 and TRBJ1-4, with D possibly TRBD1 on 5 matching bases. Per the germline V gene, CDR1 is MNHEY and CDR2 is SVGAGI. CDR3 length equals 16 residues. V lost 2 bases, J lost 0 bases, and 10 bases lay in between. For the CDR3, the DNA is TGTGCCAGCAGTTACGACAGCGCCGCAACTAATGAAAAACTGTTTTTT. Amino acids: CASSYDSAATNEKLFF.

Comments on this clonotype: The junction and the germline gene differ at one end; a read error may be behind it. CDR3 bases: TGCGCCGCCAGTGACCCGGGGGGCGCAAACACCGGGGAGCTGTTTTTT. It codes for CAASDPGGANTGELFF. V usage is TRBV24-1 and J usage is TRBJ2-2, with TRBD2 as a possible D gene (7 bases). The CDR3 is 16 amino acids. Germline loops: CDR1 KGHDR, CDR2 SFDVKD.